These 13 T cell receptor beta chains share one sample of origin, sequenced in a study of shared T cell receptors in the human thymus. Sequenced by immunoSEQ multiplex PCR; TCRdb stores in-frame clones only, minus some. Of hundreds of thousands of clones listed, roughly 90% are singletons. In addition, the sample was reused for a study of human thymus T cells.

The sample consisted of thymocytes. The receptor set was obtained from a boy in the first two years of life with a congenital heart defect.

The J gene is TRBJ2-1, the V gene TRBV9, with 15 nucleotides matching TRBD2. There are 17 residues in the CDR3. Germline V lookup: CDR1 SGDLS, CDR2 YYNGEE. V shed 3 bases and J 6 bases; nucleotides not matched to a gene: 7. CDR3 amino acids: CASSGGLAGGRSNEQFF. The CDR3 nucleotides read TGTGCCAGCAGCGGGGGACTAGCGGGAGGAAGGAGCAATGAGCAGTTCTTC.

The chain is built from TRBV2 and TRBJ2-7; 11 bases are a match to TRBD2. In germline, CDR1 is SNHLY, CDR2 FYNNEI. This CDR3 comprises 14 residues. V was clipped by 7 bases and J by 4 bases; unmatched bases: 6. CDR3 sequence (DNA): TGTGCCAGCAAGACCCGGACTAGCGGGTACGAGCAGTACTTC. This translates into CASKTRTSGYEQYF.

This clone is a singleton in its sample. The DNA of the CDR3 is TGCGCCAGCAGCCCCCCGACTAGCGGGGAGACCTACGAGCAGTACTTC. Amino acid sequence: CASSPPTSGETYEQYF. V and J are TRBV5-1 and TRBJ2-7; 11 bases align to TRBD2. This CDR3 comprises 16 residues. The V segment lost 4 bases and the J segment 2 bases; nucleotides outside the gene matches: 8. Germline V gene lookup returns CDR1 SGHRS and CDR2 YFSETQ. The full variable domain, with the rest looked up from reference TRBV5-1 and TRBJ2-7, is KAGVTQTPRYLIKTRGQQVTLSCSPISGHRSVSWYQQTPGQGLQFLFEYFSETQRNKGNFPGRFSGRQFSNSRSEMNVSTLELGDSALYLCASSPPTSGETYEQYFGPGTRLTVT.

The chain couples TRBV27 to TRBJ2-5; 8 nucleotides agree with TRBD2. CDR1 MNHEY and CDR2 SMNVEV come from the germline V gene (reference sequence). The V gene end was trimmed by 6 bases and the J gene end by 2 bases; junction bases not matched to a gene: 2. CDR3 length: 13 residues. The CDR3 DNA follows: TGTGCCAGCAGGTTAGCGGGACAAGAGACCCAGTACTTC. Protein product: CASRLAGQETQYF.

V usage is TRBV30 and J usage is TRBJ2-5; a possible D gene is TRBD2 (7 bases). CDR3 length equals 16 residues. CDR1 and CDR2 from the germline V gene are GTSNPN and SVGIG (reference sequence). Trimming took off 3 bases at V and 2 bases at J, with 19 bases between the two ends. This CDR3 is CAWSVGGAPIQETQYF. The CDR3 DNA reads as TGTGCCTGGAGCGTAGGGGGGGCCCCCATTCAAGAGACCCAGTACTTC.

This clone appeared once. V gene TRBV13 combines with J gene TRBJ2-7; D is uncertain. V shed 2 bases and J shed 2 bases, with 7 bases lying between them. The CDR3 totals 13 residues. Looked up from germline, CDR1 is PRHDT and CDR2 is FYEKMQ (reference sequence). The CDR3 sequence is CASSLLLAYEQYF. In nucleotides, the CDR3 is TGTGCCAGCAGCTTACTCTTAGCCTACGAGCAGTACTTC.

This chain connects TRBV12-5 to TRBJ1-2; TRBD1 matches 8 bases. Germline V gene sequence: CDR1 LGHNT, CDR2 FRNRAP. The junction had 8 bases not matched to a gene; V was cut back by 3 bases and J by 2 bases. The CDR3 covers 16 residues. CDR3 protein: CASGFKGDRRNYGYTF. The CDR3 DNA reads TGTGCTAGTGGTTTTAAAGGGGACAGGCGGAACTATGGCTACACCTTC.

This clone has only a few counts. This chain's CDR3 is CASSLGTGKDQPQHF. CDR3 coding DNA: TGTGCCAGCAGCCTCGGGACAGGAAAAGATCAGCCCCAGCATTTT. V is TRBV6-5 and J is TRBJ1-5; TRBD1 aligns across 8 bases. Trimming at V came to 6 bases and at J to 5 bases, leaving 9 bases not matched to a gene. Germline V gene lookup returns CDR1 MNHEY and CDR2 SVGAGI. This CDR3 has 15 residues.

J is TRBJ2-5 and V is TRBV6-5, with TRBD1 matching 8 bases. Germline V gene data show CDR1 as MNHEY and CDR2 as SVGAGI. This CDR3 is built from 12 residues. The V gene end was trimmed by 10 bases and the J gene end by 5 bases; junction bases not matched to a gene: 6. CDR3 DNA: TGTGCCACCGGACAGGGTGATGAGACCCAGTACTTC. It encodes CATGQGDETQYF.

This chain connects TRBV10-2 to TRBJ2-7; 16 nucleotides match TRBD2. CDR3 length: 19 amino acids. Germline V gene lookup returns CDR1 WSHSY and CDR2 SAAADI. Trimming cost V 5 bases and J 6 bases; bases outside gene matches: 16. This CDR3 reads CASSLLAPGTSGRAGEQYF. For the CDR3, the DNA is TGCGCCAGCAGTCTGCTTGCCCCTGGGACTAGCGGGAGGGCCGGCGAGCAGTACTTC.

This clone was seen just once. In DNA, the CDR3 is TGCGCCAGCAGCCTTGGACTAGCGGCGAACACCGGGGAGCTGTTTTTT. Amino acid sequence: CASSLGLAANTGELFF. The chain joins TRBV4-1 to TRBJ2-2, with 10 bases that match TRBD2. CDR1 is MGHRA and CDR2 is YSYEKL in the germline V gene. The CDR3 extends over 16 amino acids. The V segment lost 4 bases and the J segment 0 bases; nucleotides outside the gene matches: 2.

The chain recombines TRBV4-1 with TRBJ1-2, with D perhaps matching TRBD1 (5 bases). This CDR3 has 17 amino acids. The ends were cut back, 1 base at V and 3 bases at J, with 18 bases in the middle. Germline V gives CDR1 MGHRA, CDR2 YSYEKL. The CDR3 loop is CASSQVEEGQGDYGYTF. The DNA of the CDR3 is TGCGCCAGCAGCCAAGTTGAGGAGGGCCAGGGAGACTATGGCTACACCTTC.

The chain joins TRBV7-2 to TRBJ2-2, with 10 bases fitting TRBD1. The CDR3 has 17 amino acids. The germline gives CDR1 SGHTA, CDR2 FQGNSA. The trim removed 6 bases at V and 3 bases at J, leaving 10 bases unmatched. The CDR3 is CASRSRQGAFDTGELFF. CDR3 coding DNA: TGTGCCAGCAGGAGTAGACAGGGGGCTTTCGACACCGGGGAGCTGTTTTTT.